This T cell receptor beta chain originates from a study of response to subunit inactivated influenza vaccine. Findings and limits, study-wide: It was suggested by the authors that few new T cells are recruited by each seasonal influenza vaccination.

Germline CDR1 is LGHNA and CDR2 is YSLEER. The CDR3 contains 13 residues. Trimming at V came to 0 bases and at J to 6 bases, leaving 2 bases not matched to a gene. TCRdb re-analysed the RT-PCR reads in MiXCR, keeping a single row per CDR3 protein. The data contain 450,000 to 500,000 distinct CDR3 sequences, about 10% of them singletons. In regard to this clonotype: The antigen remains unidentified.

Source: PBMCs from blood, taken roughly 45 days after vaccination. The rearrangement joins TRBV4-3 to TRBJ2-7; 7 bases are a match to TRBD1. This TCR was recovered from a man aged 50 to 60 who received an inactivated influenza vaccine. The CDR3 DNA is TGCGCCAGCAGCCAAGAAACAGGGGCCGAGCAGTACTTC. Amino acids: CASSQETGAEQYF.